This TCR beta chain was sequenced in a study of T-cell reconstitution after alpha-beta-depleted transplantation in children. Unique molecular identifiers featured in how the TCRbeta library was prepared. From the PCR reads, TCRdb called clonotypes with MiXCR, one entry per CDR3 protein. The table lists 400,000 to 500,000 distinct CDR3 sequences, roughly 11% of them singletons. This CDR3 is 15 amino acids long. Germline CDR1 SEHNR, CDR2 FQNEAQ (reference sequence). V shed 4 bases and J 3 bases; nucleotides not matched to a gene: 3. The clonotype comes from a human donor who donated a stem cell graft to a child with acute myeloid leukemia. This chain joins TRBV7-9 and TRBJ2-1; 10 bases fit TRBD2. Sample: PBMCs from the stem cell graft donor, taken from the stem cell graft. This chain's CDR3 is CASSSKRGGYNEQFF. The CDR3 DNA is TGTGCCAGCAGCTCCAAGCGGGGGGGCTACAATGAGCAGTTCTTC. Supplemented by reference TRBV7-9 and TRBJ2-1, the full variable domain reads DTGVSQNPRHKITKRGQNVTFRCDPISEHNRLYWYRQTLGQGPEFLTYFQNEAQLEKSRLLSDRFSAERPKGSFSTLEIQRTEQGDSAMYLCASSSKRGGYNEQFFGPGTRLTVL.